One and the same sample provided the 2 T cell receptor beta chains below, sequenced in a study of T cell responses to AZD1222 COVID-19 vaccine. The assay was immunoSEQ multiplex PCR, and TCRdb's table has in-frame clones only and misses some. The sample lists under 150,000 clones; 85% to 95% were seen once. The material was peripheral blood, obtained 28 days after the second AZD1222 dose. The receptors here all came from an adult who received the AZD1222 COVID-19 vaccine.

J is TRBJ2-5 and V is TRBV19, with D possibly being TRBD2 (6 bases). CDR3 length: 15 residues. The germline gives CDR1 LNHDA, CDR2 SQIVND (reference sequence). Trimming removed 2 bases at V and 2 bases at J, with 12 bases between. Here the CDR3 reads CASSISSGLQETQYF. As DNA, the CDR3 is TGTGCCAGTAGTATAAGCAGCGGGTTGCAAGAGACCCAGTACTTC.

The chain employs TRBV19 and TRBJ1-2, with D perhaps TRBD1 (6 bases). V lost 1 base and J lost 0, with 9 bases in between. CDR1 is LNHDA and CDR2 is SQIVND in the germline V gene (reference sequence). CDR3 length: 15 amino acids. The CDR3 spells CASSIGTVSNYGYTF. DNA for the CDR3: TGTGCCAGTAGTATAGGGACAGTTTCTAACTATGGCTACACCTTC.